These 24 T cell receptor beta chains were sequenced from one sample in a study of cytomegalovirus exposure and HLA in healthy donors (dated by TCRdb to 2016 to 2017). The library was built by means of the immunoSEQ multiplex PCR assay. The multiplex PCR relied on a mix of 60 forward primers for TCR Vbeta segments and 13 reverse primers for TCR Jbeta segments. Not all clones reach the TCRdb copy of this immuneACCESS table, which keeps in-frame sequences only. Checked studies attribute under half of the gap to unresolved V genes and leave the rest unexplained. This sample's listing comprises about 77,000 clones. The ten largest clones add up to roughly 15% of the sample. Sequencing was done on a sample of PBMCs. Every receptor here comes from a man between 45 and 60 years old in good health and CMV-seropositive.

The CDR3 nucleotides read TGTGCCAGCGAGCGGGGGCCGCGGGAGACCCAGTACTTC. Protein: CASERGPRETQYF. The chain carries TRBV7-2 and TRBJ2-5; 8 bases map to TRBD2. V gave up 8 bases and J gave up 5 bases; unmatched junction bases: 7. The CDR3 runs to 13 residues. The germline CDR1 and CDR2 sequences are SGHTA and FQGNSA.

The rearrangement uses TRBV4-1 and TRBJ1-2; TRBD1 matches at 11 bases. The CDR3 loop spans 16 amino acids. Germline V gene data show CDR1 as MGHRA and CDR2 as YSYEKL. V lost 1 base, J lost 8 bases, and 9 bases stayed unmatched. The CDR3 loop is CASSQVYGQGAGGYTF. In DNA form, the CDR3 reads TGCGCCAGCAGCCAAGTATATGGACAGGGGGCCGGAGGCTACACCTTC.

This sequence joins TRBV19 and TRBJ2-2, with a weak D call TRBD1 (5 bases). The V end was cut by 7 bases, the J end by 5 bases, with 17 bases between. Germline loops: CDR1 LNHDA, CDR2 SQIVND (reference sequence). The CDR3 length is 15 residues. This chain's CDR3 is CASTLSAGWTGELFF. For the CDR3, the DNA is TGTGCCAGTACTTTGTCGGCAGGGTGGACCGGGGAGCTGTTTTTT.

V usage is TRBV5-1 and J usage is TRBJ2-5; no clear D gene. Germline V gene lookup returns CDR1 SGHRS and CDR2 YFSETQ. This CDR3 is built from 15 residues. Between the trimmed V and J ends, which lost 0 bases and 5 bases, there was a span of 14 bases. CDR3 residues: CASSLAATVSETQYF. Here the CDR3 DNA reads TGCGCCAGCAGCTTGGCAGCAACAGTCTCCGAGACCCAGTACTTC.

This chain links TRBV29-1 with TRBJ2-7; possibly TRBD1 for D (6 bases). Germline V gene data show CDR1 as SQVTM and CDR2 as ANQGSEA. The CDR3 sequence is 13 residues long. Trimming took off 8 bases at V and 2 bases at J, with 16 bases between the two ends. The CDR3 DNA sequence: TGCAGCCTTCGACAGGACAGCGCCTACGAGCAGTACGTC. This gives the protein CSLRQDSAYEQYV.

The J gene is TRBJ1-2, the V gene TRBV14; no reliable D call. This CDR3 contains 14 residues. Trimming shortened V by 4 bases and J by 7 bases, and 16 bases separated the two germline ends. Germline values: CDR1 SGHDN, CDR2 FVKESK. The CDR3 reads CASSLGYPEGGYTF. CDR3 sequence (DNA): TGTGCCAGCAGCCTGGGCTACCCGGAGGGTGGCTACACCTTC.

The chain uses TRBV5-1 and TRBJ2-5; 13 bases map to TRBD2. Germline assignment: CDR1 SGHRS and CDR2 YFSETQ. The CDR3 extends over 17 amino acids. With 0 bases clipped from V and 2 bases from J, the junction kept 4 bases outside the gene matches. The CDR3 DNA follows: TGCGCCAGCAGCTTGGCGGGACTAGCGGGGTCACAAGAGACCCAGTACTTC. This gives the protein CASSLAGLAGSQETQYF.

This chain connects TRBV5-1 to TRBJ1-1, with D unclear. The CDR3 spans 14 residues. The ends were cut back, 2 bases at V and 6 bases at J, with 14 bases in the middle. Germline-derived CDR1 and CDR2 are SGHRS and YFSETQ. CDR3 loop: CASSFGDTRAEAFF. The CDR3 DNA reads as TGCGCCAGCAGCTTTGGGGATACGAGGGCTGAAGCTTTCTTT.

CDR3 region: CAVQASGSYNEQFF. The CDR3 coding sequence is TGTGCCGTCCAGGCTAGCGGCTCCTACAATGAGCAGTTCTTC. The chain is built from TRBV7-9 and TRBJ2-1, with 7 bases matching TRBD2. Germline V lookup: CDR1 SEHNR, CDR2 FQNEAQ (reference sequence). This CDR3 contains 14 residues. Trimming cost V 11 bases and J 0 bases; bases outside gene matches: 7.

The CDR3 region is CASMPGTGRFMNTEAFF. In DNA form, the CDR3 reads TGCGCCAGCATGCCCGGGACAGGACGTTTTATGAACACTGAAGCTTTCTTT. The rearrangement joins TRBV4-1 to TRBJ1-1; TRBD1 aligns across 8 bases. This CDR3 contains 17 residues. The trim removed 7 bases at V and 0 bases at J, leaving 13 bases unmatched. Germline-derived CDR1 and CDR2 are MGHRA and YSYEKL.

The chain recombines TRBV18 with TRBJ2-2; the D gene is possibly TRBD2 (5 bases). Trimming cost V 1 base and J 3 bases, with 12 bases left between them. This CDR3 has 16 residues. Germline assignment: CDR1 KGHSH and CDR2 LQKENI. As DNA, the CDR3 is TGTGCCAGCTCACCACGAACGGGGTCGGACACCGGGGAGCTGTTTTTT. The encoded protein is CASSPRTGSDTGELFF.

This sequence joins TRBV19 and TRBJ1-5, with D uncertain. This CDR3 has 14 amino acids. The germline V gene encodes CDR1 LNHDA and CDR2 SQIVND (reference sequence). The V end lost 4 bases, the J end lost 7 bases, and 14 bases lay between the germline ends. The CDR3 DNA sequence: TGTGCCAGTAGTACACCGCTGAGGAGGCAGCCCCAGCATTTT. This translates into CASSTPLRRQPQHF.

For this clone: One end of the junction varies from germline; a read error may be responsible. The V and J genes are TRBV5-8 and TRBJ1-3, with TRBD1 as a possible D gene (6 bases). The CDR3 sequence is 15 residues long. Germline CDR1 is SGHTS and CDR2 is YDEGEE. Here the CDR3 DNA reads TGTGCCGGCAGTTTCAGGGGATCGTACGGAAACACCATATATTTT. Protein sequence: CAGSFRGSYGNTIYF. The whole variable domain, filled in from reference TRBV5-8 and TRBJ1-3, reads EAGVTQSPTHLIKTRGQQATLRCSPISGHTSVYWYQQALGLGLQFLLWYDEGEERNRGNFPPRFSGRQFPNYSSELNVNALELEDSALYLCAGSFRGSYGNTIYFGEGSWLTVV.

The genes are TRBV4-1 and TRBJ1-2; perhaps TRBD1 as D (5 bases). The CDR3 sequence is 15 residues long. Germline-derived CDR1 and CDR2 are MGHRA and YSYEKL. V lost 0 bases, J lost 4 bases, and 12 bases lay in between. In DNA form, the CDR3 reads TGCGCCAGCAGCCAAGAGAGACAGTCGATCTATGGCTACACCTTC. It is translated as CASSQERQSIYGYTF.

V and J are TRBV5-4 and TRBJ2-2, with 13 bases aligning to TRBD2. This CDR3 is built from 15 residues. Germline CDR1 reads SGHNT; CDR2 reads YYREEE (reference sequence). V trimming: 3 bases; J trimming: 6 bases; junction bases outside the gene matches: 2. In nucleotides, the CDR3 is TGTGCCAGCAGCTCCACTAGCGGGGGGGCCGGGGAGCTGTTTTTT. This encodes CASSSTSGGAGELFF.

V and J are TRBV11-2 and TRBJ1-6; D call uncertain. The V end was cut by 0 bases, the J end by 6 bases, with 15 bases between. The germline V gene has CDR1 SGHAT and CDR2 FQNNGV. This CDR3 is built from 17 residues. The CDR3, as DNA: TGTGCCAGCAGCTTAGATCTGAGAGGAGGGATTAATTCACCCCTCCACTTT. Amino acid sequence: CASSLDLRGGINSPLHF. The full variable domain, with the rest looked up from reference TRBV11-2 and TRBJ1-6, is EAGVAQSPRYKIIEKRQSVAFWCNPISGHATLYWYQQILGQGPKLLIQFQNNGVVDDSQLPKDRFSAERLKGVDSTLKIQPAKLEDSAVYLCASSLDLRGGINSPLHFGNGTRLTVT.

The V gene is TRBV5-6, the J gene TRBJ2-3; D is uncertain. Trimming removed 0 bases from V and 3 bases from J, with 5 bases in between. The CDR3 is 13 residues long. Germline V CDR1 and CDR2: SGHDT, YYEEEE. Here the CDR3 DNA reads TGTGCCAGCAGCTTGGGTCTTACAGATACGCAGTATTTT. Its protein is CASSLGLTDTQYF.

The V call is TRBV7-9, the J call TRBJ2-7; D unclear. The CDR3 has 13 amino acids. Germline assignment: CDR1 SEHNR and CDR2 FQNEAQ (reference sequence). V lost 7 bases and J lost 0, with 10 bases in between. The CDR3 region has the DNA TGTGCCAGCATCGACACGGCCTCCTACGAGCAGTACTTC. This translates into CASIDTASYEQYF.

The chain carries TRBV2 and TRBJ1-5; 8 positions agree with TRBD1. Germline lookup yields CDR1 SNHLY and CDR2 FYNNEI. V lost 8 bases, J lost 6 bases, and 9 bases stayed unmatched. This CDR3 is built from 14 residues. The CDR3 protein is CASGGTGGSQPQHF. CDR3 bases: TGTGCCAGCGGGGGGACAGGCGGGAGTCAGCCCCAGCATTTT.

The chain has TRBV30 and TRBJ1-1, with D maybe TRBD1 (6 bases). The CDR3 covers 13 residues. Trimming took 4 bases from V and 5 from J, leaving 14 bases between them. Germline CDR1 and CDR2: GTSNPN and SVGIG (reference sequence). The CDR3 loop is CAWMSRGRTEAFF. The DNA of the CDR3 is TGTGCCTGGATGAGCAGGGGTAGGACTGAAGCTTTCTTT.

The V gene is TRBV2, the J gene TRBJ2-1; TRBD2 matches 10 bases. Germline CDR1 is SNHLY and CDR2 is FYNNEI. The CDR3 consists of 15 residues. Unmatched junction bases numbered 9, after V lost 8 bases and J lost 5 bases. The CDR3 loop reads CASAKGTSENNEQFF. In DNA form, the CDR3 reads TGTGCCAGCGCCAAGGGGACTAGCGAAAACAATGAGCAGTTCTTC. Full variable domain (remainder filled in from reference TRBV2 and TRBJ2-1): EPEVTQTPSHQVTQMGQEVILRCVPISNHLYFYWYRQILGQKVEFLVSFYNNEISEKSEIFDDQFSVERPDGSNFTLKIRSTKLEDSAMYFCASAKGTSENNEQFFGPGTRLTVL.

The chain combines TRBV5-1 with TRBJ2-3, with 7 bases lining up with TRBD1. V dropped 0 bases and J dropped 5; count of bases not matched to a gene: 6. The V gene's germline CDR1 is SGHRS and CDR2 YFSETQ. The CDR3 consists of 15 residues. CDR3 sequence: CASSLARGRQDTQYF. The CDR3 nucleotides read TGCGCCAGCAGCTTGGCAAGGGGGCGTCAAGATACGCAGTATTTT.

This sequence joins TRBV4-1 and TRBJ2-3; TRBD1 aligns across 12 bases. Germline values: CDR1 MGHRA, CDR2 YSYEKL. V dropped 1 base and J dropped 5; count of bases not matched to a gene: 10. The CDR3 runs to 18 residues. The DNA of the CDR3 is TGCGCCAGCAGCCAAGGTGCCGGGACAGGGGGCAAGGAAGATACGCAGTATTTT. Protein: CASSQGAGTGGKEDTQYF.

The chain links TRBV18 to TRBJ2-7, with TRBD1 matching over 8 bases. The V and J ends lost 5 bases and 2 bases, in that order; junction bases with no gene match: 2. The CDR3 covers 13 residues. Germline V gene lookup returns CDR1 KGHSH and CDR2 LQKENI. The CDR3 DNA reads as TGTGCCAGCTCAAAGACAGGGGCCTACGAGCAGTACTTC. Amino acid sequence: CASSKTGAYEQYF.